This T cell receptor (beta chain) is drawn from a study of Ad26.COV2.S vaccination and SARS-CoV-2 variants (dated by TCRdb to the early 2020s). For the study in its entirety: Vaccine-arm donors were drawn from COV1001, a multicentre, randomized, double-blind, placebo-controlled phase I-IIa trial of Ad26.COV2.S in healthy adults. Sequencing of the TCRbeta repertoire served to evaluate the specificity and breadth of SARS-CoV-2-reactive T cell receptors following Ad26.COV2.S vaccination. Trial participants were randomized into five groups of five, in which low-dose or high-dose Ad26.COV2.S was given once or twice, or placebo was given on both occasions. Ad26.COV2.S was administered intramuscularly at a dose of 5x10^10 or 1x10^11 viral particles, either as one shot or as two shots given 56 days apart. A total of 32 samples were included in the TCR-sequenced set, comprising roughly 20 Ad26.COV2.S vaccine recipients, 5 placebo recipients and 8 SARS-CoV-2 convalescent individuals. Throughout the experiments and outcome assessment, investigators stayed blinded to trial group allocation.

What the work shows at the level of the full study, not this receptor alone: The authors noted that the TCR breadth and depth analyses may have underestimated total T cell responses. The study was not powered to compare responses between vaccine doses or regimens. Higher spike-specific TCR breadth was observed in Ad26.COV2.S recipients than in placebo recipients (P = 0.0014). Vaccine and placebo recipients had similar non-spike TCR breadth, a finding consistent with the vaccine containing only spike. Substantial breadth of spike-specific CD8+ and CD4+ T cell responses was reported after vaccination.

The immunoSEQ Assay was the method used to sequence TCRbeta CDR3 regions. After extraction, genomic DNA underwent amplification by bias-controlled multiplex PCR, followed by high-throughput sequencing. The authors' pipeline ran thus. To quantify the absolute abundance of each unique TCRbeta CDR3 region, sequences were collapsed and filtered. Usable DNA was measured by amplifying reference genes present in all nucleated cells, and TCRbeta template counts were normalized to that usable DNA to estimate T cell fraction. Repertoire TCRs were annotated as SARS-CoV-2-specific when V gene, CDR3 amino acid sequence and J gene were exactly matched to a known reactive TCR set. The reference SARS-CoV-2 TCR set was obtained from MIRA and was filtered for enrichment in COVID-19-positive ImmuneCODE repertoires, whereby public or cross-reactive TCRs were removed. Using the MIRA antigens, annotated TCRs were further analysed by specific ORF or by position within an ORF. Depth was the summed frequency of annotated unique rearrangements, while breadth was defined as annotated unique rearrangements over total unique productive rearrangements. Group comparisons of TCR breadth used two-sided Wilcoxon rank-sum tests. Not all clones reach the TCRdb copy of this immuneACCESS table, which keeps in-frame sequences only. Checked studies attribute under half of the gap to unresolved V genes and leave the rest unexplained. The V and J calls and clone size were taken over from that table, and D and trimming were inferred from the DNA. The sample has over 200,000 clones on record, 70% to 90% of them singletons. About 10% of the sample lies in the top ten.

Relative to germline, V is missing 0 bases and J is missing 3 bases, with 6 bases of the junction outside any gene match. The CDR3 covers 17 residues, taking in both the cysteine and the phenylalanine. Only the CDR3 DNA is retained, 51 bases long and in frame from the first base. Comment on this clone: The antigen it recognizes is unknown. One base away there is no much larger clone; base qualities are not given.

The treatment or condition label, read with the paper, signifies: roughly 18 received Ad26.COV2.S at low or high dose, single or two shots; 5 received placebo; per-sample allocation not given. Repertoires of vaccine and placebo recipients were sequenced from samples taken on day 63 after the first injection. Between 29 July and 7 August 2020, Cohort 1b enrolled fewer than 30 adults aged 18-55 years at one site in Boston, USA. Ad26.COV2.S was a replication-incompetent adenovirus type 26 vector expressing a prefusion-stabilized SARS-CoV-2 spike protein from the original Wuhan strain. The V and J genes are TRBV23-1 and TRBJ2-1, and 9 junction bases match TRBD2. TRBV23-1 is an ORF for which the function is uncertain. The sequencing here drew on peripheral blood, taken in a trial of Ad26.COV2.S vaccine versus placebo. This TCR was recovered from a person between 18 and 59 years old who received the Ad26.COV2.S COVID-19 vaccine or a placebo. The nucleotides read TGCGCCAGCAGTCAATCTCCTAGCGGGAATCACTACAATGAGCAGTTCTTC. It specifies CASSQSPSGNHYNEQFF.